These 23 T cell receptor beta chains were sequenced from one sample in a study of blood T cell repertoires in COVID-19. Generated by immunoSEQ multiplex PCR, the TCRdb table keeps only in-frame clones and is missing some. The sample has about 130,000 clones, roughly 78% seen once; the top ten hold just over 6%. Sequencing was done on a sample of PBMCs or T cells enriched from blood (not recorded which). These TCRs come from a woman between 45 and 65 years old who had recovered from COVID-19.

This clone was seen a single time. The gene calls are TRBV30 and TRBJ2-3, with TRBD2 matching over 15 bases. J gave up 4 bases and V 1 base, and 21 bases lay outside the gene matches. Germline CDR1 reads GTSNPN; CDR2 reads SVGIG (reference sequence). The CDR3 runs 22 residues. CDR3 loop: CAWSASFRVRGLAGGHSDTQYF. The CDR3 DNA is TGTGCCTGGAGTGCTTCATTTAGAGTCCGAGGACTAGCGGGGGGGCATTCAGATACGCAGTATTTT.

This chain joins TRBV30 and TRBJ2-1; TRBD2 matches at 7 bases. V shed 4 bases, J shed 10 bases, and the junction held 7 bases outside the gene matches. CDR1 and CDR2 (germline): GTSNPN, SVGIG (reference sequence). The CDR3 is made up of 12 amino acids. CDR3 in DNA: TGTGCCTGGAATGGTGGGGGAGGGGAGCAGTTCTTC. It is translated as CAWNGGGGEQFF.

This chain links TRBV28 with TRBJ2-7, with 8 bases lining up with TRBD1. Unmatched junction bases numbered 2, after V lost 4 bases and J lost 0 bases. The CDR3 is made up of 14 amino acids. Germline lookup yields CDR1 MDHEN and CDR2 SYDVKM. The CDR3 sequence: CASSYGQGSYEQYV. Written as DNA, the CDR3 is TGTGCCAGCAGTTACGGACAGGGCTCCTACGAGCAGTACGTC.

CDR3 DNA: TGTGCCATCAGTGAGTTTGGCAGGGAGGATGGCTACACCTTC. Translation: CAISEFGREDGYTF. This sequence joins TRBV10-3 and TRBJ1-2; possible D gene TRBD1, 5 bases. The CDR3 runs 14 residues. Trimming shortened V by 1 base and J by 6 bases, and 12 bases separated the two germline ends. Germline-derived CDR1 and CDR2 are ENHRY and SYGVKD.

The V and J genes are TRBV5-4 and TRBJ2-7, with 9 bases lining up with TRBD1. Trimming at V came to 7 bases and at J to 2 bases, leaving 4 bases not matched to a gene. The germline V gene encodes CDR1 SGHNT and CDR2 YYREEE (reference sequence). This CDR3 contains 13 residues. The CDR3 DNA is TGTGCCAGCCAAAGGGACAGGGCCTACGAGCAGTACTTC. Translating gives CASQRDRAYEQYF.

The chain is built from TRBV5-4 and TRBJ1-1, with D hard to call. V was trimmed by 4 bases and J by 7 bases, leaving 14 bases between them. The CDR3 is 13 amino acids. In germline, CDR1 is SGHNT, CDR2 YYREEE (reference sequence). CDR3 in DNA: TGTGCCAGCAGCCCCGGGGAGGGCCATGAAGCTTTCTTT. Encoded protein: CASSPGEGHEAFF.

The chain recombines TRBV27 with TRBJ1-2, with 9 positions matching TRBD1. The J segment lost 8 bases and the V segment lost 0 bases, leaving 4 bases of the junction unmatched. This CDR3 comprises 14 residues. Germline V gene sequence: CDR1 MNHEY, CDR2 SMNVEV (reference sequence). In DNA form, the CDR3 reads TGTGCCAGCAGTTTATCGGGGGACAGGGACGGCTACACCTTC. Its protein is CASSLSGDRDGYTF.

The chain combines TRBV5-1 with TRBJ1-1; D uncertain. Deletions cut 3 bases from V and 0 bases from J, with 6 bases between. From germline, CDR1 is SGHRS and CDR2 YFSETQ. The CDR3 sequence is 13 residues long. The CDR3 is CASSWEMNTEAFF. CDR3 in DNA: TGCGCCAGCAGCTGGGAGATGAACACTGAAGCTTTCTTT. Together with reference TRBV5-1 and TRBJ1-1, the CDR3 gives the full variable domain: KAGVTQTPRYLIKTRGQQVTLSCSPISGHRSVSWYQQTPGQGLQFLFEYFSETQRNKGNFPGRFSGRQFSNSRSEMNVSTLELGDSALYLCASSWEMNTEAFFGQGTRLTVV.

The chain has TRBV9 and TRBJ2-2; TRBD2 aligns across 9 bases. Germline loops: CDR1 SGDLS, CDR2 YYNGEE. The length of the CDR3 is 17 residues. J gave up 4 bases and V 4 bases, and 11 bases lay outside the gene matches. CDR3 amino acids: CASSPGASGDLTGELFF. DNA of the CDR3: TGTGCCAGCAGCCCAGGGGCTAGCGGGGATCTCACCGGGGAGCTGTTTTTT.

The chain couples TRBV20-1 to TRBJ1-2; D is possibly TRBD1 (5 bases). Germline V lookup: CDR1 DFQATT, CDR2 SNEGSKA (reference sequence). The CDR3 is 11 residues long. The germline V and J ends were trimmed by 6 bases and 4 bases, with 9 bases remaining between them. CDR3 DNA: TGCAGTGCGGGGGGAGGCTATGGCTACACCTTC. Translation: CSAGGGYGYTF.

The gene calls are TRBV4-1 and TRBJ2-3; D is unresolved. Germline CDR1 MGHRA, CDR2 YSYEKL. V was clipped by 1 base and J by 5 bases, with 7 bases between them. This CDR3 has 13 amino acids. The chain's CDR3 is CASSQGWQDTQYF. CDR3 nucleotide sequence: TGCGCCAGCAGCCAAGGGTGGCAAGATACGCAGTATTTT.

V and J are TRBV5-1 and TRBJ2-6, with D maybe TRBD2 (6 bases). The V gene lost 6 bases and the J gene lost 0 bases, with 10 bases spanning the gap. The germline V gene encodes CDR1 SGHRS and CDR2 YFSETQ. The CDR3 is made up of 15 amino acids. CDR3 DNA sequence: TGCGCCAGCATGGGGGGTTTCTCTGGGGCCAACGTCCTGACTTTC. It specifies CASMGGFSGANVLTF.

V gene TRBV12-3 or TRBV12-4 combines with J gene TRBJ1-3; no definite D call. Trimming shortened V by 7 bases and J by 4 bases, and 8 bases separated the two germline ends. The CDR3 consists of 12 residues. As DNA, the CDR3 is TGTGCCAGCAACGGTTACGGAAACACCATATATTTT. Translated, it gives CASNGYGNTIYF.

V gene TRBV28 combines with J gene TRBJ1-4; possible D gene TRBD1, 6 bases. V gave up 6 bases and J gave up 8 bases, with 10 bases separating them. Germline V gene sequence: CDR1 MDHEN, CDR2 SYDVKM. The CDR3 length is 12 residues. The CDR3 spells CASSQGYEKLFF. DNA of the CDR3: TGTGCCAGCAGCCAGGGGTACGAAAAACTGTTTTTT.

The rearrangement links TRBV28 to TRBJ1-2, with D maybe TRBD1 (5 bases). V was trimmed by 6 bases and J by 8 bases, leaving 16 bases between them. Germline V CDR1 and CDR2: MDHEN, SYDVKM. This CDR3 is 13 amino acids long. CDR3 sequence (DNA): TGTGCCAGCAGCCCTGACAGCCTTAGGGGCTACACCTTC. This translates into CASSPDSLRGYTF.

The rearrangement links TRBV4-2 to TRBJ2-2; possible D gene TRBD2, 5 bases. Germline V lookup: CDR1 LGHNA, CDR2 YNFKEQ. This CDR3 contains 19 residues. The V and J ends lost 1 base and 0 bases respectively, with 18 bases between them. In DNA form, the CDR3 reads TGTGCCAGCAGCCAAGTTAAGGGAGCAGCCGGCTCGAACACCGGGGAGCTGTTTTTT. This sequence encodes CASSQVKGAAGSNTGELFF.

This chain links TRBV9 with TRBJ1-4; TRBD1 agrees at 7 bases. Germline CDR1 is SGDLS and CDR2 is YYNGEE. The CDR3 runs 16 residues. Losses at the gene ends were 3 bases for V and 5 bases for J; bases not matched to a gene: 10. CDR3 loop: CASSEGRQGLNEKLFF. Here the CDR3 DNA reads TGTGCCAGCAGCGAGGGCCGACAGGGCTTAAATGAAAAACTGTTTTTT.

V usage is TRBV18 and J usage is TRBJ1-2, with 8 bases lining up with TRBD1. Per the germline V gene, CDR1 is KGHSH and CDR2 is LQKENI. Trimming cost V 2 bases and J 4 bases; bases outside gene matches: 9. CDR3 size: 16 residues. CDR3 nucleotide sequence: TGTGCCAGCTCACCAGCGGGACAGGTCGGGGGCTATGGCTACACCTTC. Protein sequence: CASSPAGQVGGYGYTF.

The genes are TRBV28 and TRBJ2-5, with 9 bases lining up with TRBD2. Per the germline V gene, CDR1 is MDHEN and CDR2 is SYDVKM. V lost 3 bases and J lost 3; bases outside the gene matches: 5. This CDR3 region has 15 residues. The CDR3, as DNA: TGTGCCAGCAGTTTGGCTAGCGGGGTTGAAGAGACCCAGTACTTC. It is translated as CASSLASGVEETQYF.

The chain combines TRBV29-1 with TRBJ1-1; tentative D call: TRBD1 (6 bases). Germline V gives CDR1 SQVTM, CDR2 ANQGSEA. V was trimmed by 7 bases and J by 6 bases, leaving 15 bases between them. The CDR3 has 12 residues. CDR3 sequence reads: CSGGRQVAEAFF. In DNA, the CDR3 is TGCAGCGGGGGTAGACAGGTGGCTGAAGCTTTCTTT.

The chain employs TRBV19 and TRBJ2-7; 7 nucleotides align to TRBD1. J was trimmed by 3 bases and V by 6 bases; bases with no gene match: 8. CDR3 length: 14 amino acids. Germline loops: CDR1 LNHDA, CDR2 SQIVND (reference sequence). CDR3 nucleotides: TGTGCCAGTAGCTGGACAGGCGAAGGCTACGAGCAGTACTTC. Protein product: CASSWTGEGYEQYF.

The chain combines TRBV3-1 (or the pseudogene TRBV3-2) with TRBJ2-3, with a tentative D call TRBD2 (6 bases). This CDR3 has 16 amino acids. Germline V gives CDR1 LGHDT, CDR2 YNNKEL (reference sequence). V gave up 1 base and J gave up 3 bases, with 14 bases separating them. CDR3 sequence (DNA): TGTGCCAGCAGCCAAGCGCTGCAGGGAGGAACAGATACGCAGTATTTT. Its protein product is CASSQALQGGTDTQYF.

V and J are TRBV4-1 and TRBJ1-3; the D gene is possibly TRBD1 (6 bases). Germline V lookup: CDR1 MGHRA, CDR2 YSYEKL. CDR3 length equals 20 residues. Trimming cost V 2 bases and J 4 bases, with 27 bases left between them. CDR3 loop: CASSQFSFGSRGGSGNTIYF. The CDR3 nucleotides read TGCGCCAGCAGCCAATTTTCTTTCGGATCTAGGGGGGGGTCCGGAAACACCATATATTTT.